The 28 T cell receptor beta chains presented below share a single source sample, sequenced in a study of cytomegalovirus exposure and HLA in healthy donors. The PCR made use of 60 Vbeta and 13 Jbeta primers. The assay was immunoSEQ multiplex PCR, and TCRdb's table has in-frame clones only and misses some. The sample has about 110,000 clones; 79% are singletons. The sample comprised PBMCs. These receptors originate from a woman aged 40 to 50 in good health and CMV-seronegative.

The gene calls are TRBV6-5 and TRBJ2-5, with D perhaps matching TRBD2 (5 bases). The germline V gene encodes CDR1 MNHEY and CDR2 SVGAGI. This CDR3 comprises 16 residues. V was pared by 0 bases and J by 1 base, with 12 bases between. In DNA form, the CDR3 reads TGTGCCAGCAGTTACTCGTCTCTAGCCGGCCAAGAGACCCAGTACTTC. Amino acids: CASSYSSLAGQETQYF.

Here the CDR3 reads CASSGTGVNEQYF. The CDR3 DNA reads as TGTGCCAGCAGCGGGACAGGGGTAAACGAGCAGTACTTC. The chain joins TRBV7-8 to TRBJ2-7; 10 bases line up with TRBD1. The CDR3 runs 13 residues. Unmatched junction bases numbered 3, after V lost 5 bases and J lost 5 bases. The V gene's germline CDR1 is SGHVS and CDR2 FQNEAQ.

The V gene is TRBV2, the J gene TRBJ1-1, with D uncertain. V was pared by 7 bases and J by 0 bases, with 9 bases between. The germline CDR1 and CDR2 sequences are SNHLY and FYNNEI. The CDR3 is 13 amino acids. CDR3 in DNA: TGTGCCAGCATCCTACGCTTGAACACTGAAGCTTTCTTT. It yields the protein CASILRLNTEAFF.

V and J are TRBV6-6 and TRBJ1-4, with 8 bases that match TRBD1. Germline loops: CDR1 MNHNY, CDR2 SVGAGI (reference sequence). The ends lost 0 bases at V and 7 bases at J; junction bases unmatched: 7. There are 16 residues in the CDR3. CDR3 residues: CASSYSNQGASEKLFF. CDR3 coding DNA: TGTGCCAGCAGTTACTCGAATCAGGGGGCGAGTGAAAAACTGTTTTTT.

V usage is TRBV5-4 and J usage is TRBJ2-3, with 8 bases lining up with TRBD2. The V segment lost 0 bases and the J segment 3 bases; nucleotides outside the gene matches: 6. CDR1 is SGHNT, CDR2 YYREEE, per germline (reference sequence). This CDR3 spans 16 amino acids. The CDR3 is CASSLGGLGTTDTQYF. The CDR3 bases are TGTGCCAGCAGCTTGGGGGGACTAGGTACGACAGATACGCAGTATTTT.

This clone was observed a few times. The same CDR3 is also encoded by other DNA sequences in this sample. This rearrangement joins TRBV5-1 to TRBJ2-6, with 14 positions matching TRBD2. With 3 bases clipped from V and 3 bases from J, the junction kept 5 bases outside the gene matches. This CDR3 has 18 residues. Germline V gene data show CDR1 as SGHRS and CDR2 as YFSETQ. The CDR3 reads CASSWGLAGADGANVLTF. The CDR3 DNA follows: TGCGCCAGCAGCTGGGGACTAGCGGGGGCGGATGGGGCCAACGTCCTGACTTTC. Complete variable domain (other parts from reference TRBV5-1 and TRBJ2-6): KAGVTQTPRYLIKTRGQQVTLSCSPISGHRSVSWYQQTPGQGLQFLFEYFSETQRNKGNFPGRFSGRQFSNSRSEMNVSTLELGDSALYLCASSWGLAGADGANVLTFGAGSRLTVL.

The rearrangement links TRBV15 to TRBJ1-3; TRBD1 aligns across 9 bases. CDR1 is LNHNV and CDR2 is YYDKDF in the germline V gene (reference sequence). CDR3 size: 15 residues. V lost 3 bases, J lost 4 bases, and 4 bases stayed unmatched. The CDR3 DNA follows: TGTGCCACCAGCAGCAGACAGGGGGAAGGAAACACCATATATTTT. It translates to CATSSRQGEGNTIYF.

This sequence joins TRBV19 and TRBJ1-2; possibly TRBD1 for D (5 bases). Germline CDR1 and CDR2: LNHDA and SQIVND (reference sequence). Trimming stripped 6 bases from V and 4 bases from J, with 15 bases between. This CDR3 comprises 14 residues. CDR3 region: CASRPGDSPYGYTF. In DNA, the CDR3 is TGTGCCAGTAGACCAGGCGACAGCCCCTATGGCTACACCTTC. The variable domain in full, completed from reference TRBV19 and TRBJ1-2, reads DGGITQSPKYLFRKEGQNVTLSCEQNLNHDAMYWYRQDPGQGLRLIYYSQIVNDFQKGDIAEGYSVSREKKESFPLTVTSAQKNPTAFYLCASRPGDSPYGYTFGSGTRLTVV.

This clone was seen a handful of times. The rearrangement joins TRBV30 to TRBJ1-1, with D perhaps matching TRBD1 (5 bases). The germline V and J ends were trimmed by 5 bases and 2 bases, with 9 bases remaining between them. Germline V gene data show CDR1 as GTSNPN and CDR2 as SVGIG (reference sequence). This CDR3 comprises 12 residues. CDR3 residues: CAWGAGNTEAFF. The CDR3 DNA reads TGTGCCTGGGGGGCGGGAAACACTGAAGCTTTCTTT.

The J gene is TRBJ1-5, the V gene TRBV27; TRBD1 is a possible D gene (5 bases). The CDR3 consists of 16 residues. Germline V lookup: CDR1 MNHEY, CDR2 SMNVEV (reference sequence). Trimming pared 0 bases from V and 0 bases from J, leaving 9 bases between. The CDR3 DNA reads as TGTGCCAGCAGTTTATCGGGGGGTCTTAGCAATCAGCCCCAGCATTTT. It specifies CASSLSGGLSNQPQHF.

This chain connects TRBV7-2 to TRBJ2-7; possibly TRBD1 for D (6 bases). The CDR3 consists of 15 residues. CDR1 SGHTA and CDR2 FQGNSA come from the germline V gene. Trimming removed 1 base from V and 2 bases from J, with 12 bases in between. The CDR3 nucleotides are TGTGCCAGCAGCTTAGTCCGAACAGGGACCTACGAGCAGTACTTC. Amino acids: CASSLVRTGTYEQYF.

The chain links TRBV10-1 to TRBJ1-1; D unclear. Trimming pared 4 bases from V and 0 bases from J, leaving 6 bases between. The CDR3 consists of 13 residues. Germline assignment: CDR1 WNHNN and CDR2 SYGVQD (reference sequence). The CDR3 sequence is CASSVGVNTEAFF. As DNA, the CDR3 is TGCGCCAGCAGTGTGGGAGTGAACACTGAAGCTTTCTTT.

J is TRBJ2-2 and V is TRBV11-3; D is unclear. Germline loops: CDR1 SGHNT, CDR2 YENEEA. V was pared by 1 base and J by 5 bases, with 5 bases between. The CDR3 length is 13 residues. The CDR3: CASSLARTGELFF. CDR3 bases: TGTGCCAGCAGCTTAGCTCGTACCGGGGAGCTGTTTTTT.

The CDR3: CASSEYYAGAYEQYF. As DNA, the CDR3 is TGTGCCAGCAGTGAATATTATGCGGGAGCCTACGAGCAGTACTTC. This chain uses TRBV25-1 with TRBJ2-7, with 7 bases that match TRBD2. Germline assignment: CDR1 MGHDK and CDR2 SYGVNS. The CDR3 totals 15 residues. J lost 2 bases, V lost 0 bases, and 4 bases had no gene match.

The chain carries TRBV6-1 and TRBJ2-5; unclear D gene. The J call is in doubt because the DNA end fits TRBJ2-7 better. The CDR3 has 15 residues. Germline values: CDR1 MNHNS, CDR2 SASEGT. This CDR3 reads CASTFEWQVKYEQYF. In DNA form, the CDR3 reads TGTGCCAGCACTTTTGAGTGGCAGGTAAAATACGAGCAGTACTTC.

V and J are TRBV7-2 and TRBJ1-2; tentatively, D is TRBD1 (6 bases). The CDR3 runs 14 residues. Trimming took off 5 bases at V and 1 base at J, with 11 bases between the two ends. Germline assignment: CDR1 SGHTA and CDR2 FQGNSA. CDR3 residues: CASSQGSINYGYTF. CDR3 bases: TGTGCCAGCAGCCAGGGGTCCATTAACTATGGCTACACCTTC.

The chain has TRBV2 and TRBJ2-7; TRBD1 aligns across 8 bases. The CDR3 consists of 13 residues. Germline V gene sequence: CDR1 SNHLY, CDR2 FYNNEI. The CDR3 loop is CATAQGANYEQYF. The CDR3 DNA reads as TGTGCTACTGCCCAGGGGGCTAACTACGAGCAGTACTTC.

This clone has a handful of counts. The chain has TRBV7-8 and TRBJ1-1; maybe TRBD1 (5 bases). Germline CDR1 SGHVS, CDR2 FQNEAQ. The CDR3 spans 15 residues. V lost 5 bases to trimming and J lost 3 bases, with 16 bases between them. The CDR3 here is CASSPEKGGDTEAFF. In DNA, the CDR3 is TGTGCCAGCAGCCCCGAGAAGGGAGGGGACACTGAAGCTTTCTTT.

Remarks on this clone: The same CDR3 is also encoded by other DNA sequences in this sample. The chain links TRBV7-9 to TRBJ2-3; 11 bases are a match to TRBD2. V was clipped by 6 bases and J by 1 base; unmatched bases: 3. CDR3 size: 15 residues. Germline V gene lookup returns CDR1 SEHNR and CDR2 FQNEAQ (reference sequence). CDR3 amino acids: CASRRGLAGTDTQYF. The DNA of the CDR3 is TGTGCCAGCAGACGGGGACTAGCGGGCACAGATACGCAGTATTTT.

The chain combines TRBV4-3 with TRBJ1-1; D unclear. The germline CDR1 and CDR2 sequences are LGHNA and YSLEER. There are 13 residues in the CDR3. V shed 3 bases and J shed 1 base, with 6 bases lying between them. This chain's CDR3 is CASSQARNTEAFF. The CDR3 bases are TGCGCCAGCAGCCAGGCCAGGAACACTGAAGCTTTCTTT.

The chain is built from TRBV2 and TRBJ1-5; D remains ambiguous. The CDR3 spans 15 residues. V was clipped by 4 bases and J by 3 bases, with 13 bases between them. Germline-derived CDR1 and CDR2 are SNHLY and FYNNEI. The CDR3 region is CASSVDGLNNQPQHF. The CDR3 coding sequence is TGTGCCAGCAGTGTTGACGGGTTAAACAATCAGCCCCAGCATTTT.

V and J are TRBV4-2 and TRBJ2-4; D is possibly TRBD2 (6 bases). The germline V gene has CDR1 LGHNA and CDR2 YNFKEQ. This CDR3 is built from 19 residues. V shed 3 bases and J shed 2 bases, with 23 bases lying between them. CDR3 sequence reads: CASSHQAGRGAGPKNIQYF. Written as DNA, the CDR3 is TGTGCCAGCAGCCACCAAGCGGGCCGTGGTGCGGGGCCCAAAAACATTCAGTACTTC.

The V and J genes are TRBV6-1 and TRBJ1-2; D possibly corresponds to TRBD1 (6 bases). The CDR3 length is 14 residues. Trimming cost V 2 bases and J 4 bases, with 11 bases left between them. Germline V lookup: CDR1 MNHNS, CDR2 SASEGT. CDR3 nucleotides: TGTGCCAGCAGTGAACAGGGGAGAACCTATGGCTACACCTTC. Amino acids: CASSEQGRTYGYTF.

This clone showed up just once. The chain joins TRBV7-9 to TRBJ1-5, with D possibly TRBD1 on 6 matching bases. Germline V gives CDR1 SEHNR, CDR2 FQNEAQ (reference sequence). V gave up 5 bases and J gave up 5 bases, with 13 bases separating them. CDR3 length: 14 residues. CDR3 sequence reads: CASSPGARDQPQHF. The CDR3 nucleotides read TGTGCCAGCAGCCCAGGGGCGAGAGATCAGCCCCAGCATTTT.

This clone was observed a few times. The genes are TRBV19 and TRBJ2-1; 9 nucleotides line up with TRBD2. V gave up 3 bases and J gave up 0 bases; unmatched junction bases: 9. Germline loops: CDR1 LNHDA, CDR2 SQIVND (reference sequence). The CDR3 consists of 18 residues. The CDR3 sequence: CASSMGLAGLSSYNEQFF. The CDR3 nucleotides are TGTGCCAGTAGTATGGGGCTAGCGGGGCTAAGCTCCTACAATGAGCAGTTCTTC. The variable domain in full, completed from reference TRBV19 and TRBJ2-1, reads DGGITQSPKYLFRKEGQNVTLSCEQNLNHDAMYWYRQDPGQGLRLIYYSQIVNDFQKGDIAEGYSVSREKKESFPLTVTSAQKNPTAFYLCASSMGLAGLSSYNEQFFGPGTRLTVL.

In this sample, this clone turned up once. The V gene is TRBV4-3, the J gene TRBJ2-3, with TRBD2 identical over 7 bases. The CDR3 loop spans 16 amino acids. V shed 1 base, J shed 2 bases, and the junction held 6 bases outside the gene matches. Germline lookup yields CDR1 LGHNA and CDR2 YSLEER. CDR3 nucleotide sequence: TGCGCCAGCAGCCAAGGCGCTACTAGCGACACAGATACGCAGTATTTT. The encoded protein is CASSQGATSDTDTQYF.

This rearrangement joins TRBV10-3 to TRBJ1-2; D not certain. From germline, CDR1 is ENHRY and CDR2 SYGVKD. The CDR3 totals 13 residues. Trimming took off 7 bases at V and 3 bases at J, with 12 bases between the two ends. The chain's CDR3 is CAITGASHYGYTF. The CDR3, as DNA: TGTGCCATCACCGGAGCCAGCCACTATGGCTACACCTTC.

Written as DNA, the CDR3 is TGTGCCAGCAGTTACCCCGGTGTCTACTATGGCTACACCTTC. Its translation is CASSYPGVYYGYTF. The V gene is TRBV28, the J gene TRBJ1-2; the D is unclear. The ends were cut back, 4 bases at V and 3 bases at J, with 12 bases in the middle. The CDR3 spans 14 residues. CDR1 and CDR2 from the germline V gene are MDHEN and SYDVKM.